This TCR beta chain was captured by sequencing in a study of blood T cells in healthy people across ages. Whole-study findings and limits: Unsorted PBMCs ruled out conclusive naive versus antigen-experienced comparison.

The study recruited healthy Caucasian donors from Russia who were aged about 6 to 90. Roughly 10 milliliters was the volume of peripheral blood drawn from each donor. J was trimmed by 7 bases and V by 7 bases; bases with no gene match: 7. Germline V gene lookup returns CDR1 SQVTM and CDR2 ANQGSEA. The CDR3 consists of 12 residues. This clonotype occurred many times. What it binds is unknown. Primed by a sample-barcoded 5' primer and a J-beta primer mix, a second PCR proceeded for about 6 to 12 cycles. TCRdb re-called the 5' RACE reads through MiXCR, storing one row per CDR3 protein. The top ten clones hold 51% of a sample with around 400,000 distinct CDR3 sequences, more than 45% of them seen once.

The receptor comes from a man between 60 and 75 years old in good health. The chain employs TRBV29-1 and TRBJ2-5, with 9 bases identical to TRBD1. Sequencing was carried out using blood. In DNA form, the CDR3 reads TGCAGCGCCGGACAGGGGCGAGGGACCCAGTACTTC. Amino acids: CSAGQGRGTQYF.